Shown below are 13 T cell receptor beta chains from a single sample sequenced in a study of identifying expanded T cells in peripheral blood. Repertoires were generated with immunoSEQ multiplex PCR, while TCRdb's copy carries only in-frame clones and drops some. The sample holds about 63,000 clones, about four fifths seen once. Sequencing input: blood. Source of these receptors: a person aged 18 to 69 in good health.

This chain connects TRBV11-2 to TRBJ1-2; D uncertain. Trimming removed 1 base from V and 8 bases from J, with 17 bases in between. Germline loops: CDR1 SGHAT, CDR2 FQNNGV. The CDR3 length is 15 residues. The CDR3 reads CASSLVFGGGRGYTF. The DNA of the CDR3 is TGTGCCAGCAGCTTAGTTTTTGGTGGAGGGAGAGGCTACACCTTC.

This clone was counted only a few times. The rearrangement links TRBV2 to TRBJ1-5; 8 nucleotides agree with TRBD1. Germline V gives CDR1 SNHLY, CDR2 FYNNEI. The CDR3 spans 14 residues. Trimming took 5 bases from V and 6 from J; bases not matched to a gene: 6. The CDR3 spells CASSPDRESQPQHF. The DNA for the CDR3 is TGTGCCAGCAGTCCGGACAGGGAGAGTCAGCCCCAGCATTTT. Based on the CDR3 plus reference TRBV2 and TRBJ1-5, the full variable domain is EPEVTQTPSHQVTQMGQEVILRCVPISNHLYFYWYRQILGQKVEFLVSFYNNEISEKSEIFDDQFSVERPDGSNFTLKIRSTKLEDSAMYFCASSPDRESQPQHFGDGTRLSIL.

The V and J genes are TRBV28 and TRBJ2-7, with unresolved D. The V gene's germline CDR1 is MDHEN and CDR2 SYDVKM. The CDR3 is 13 residues long. Between the trimmed V and J ends, which lost 4 bases and 4 bases, there was a span of 11 bases. This chain's CDR3 is CASSSSSNYEQYV. DNA of the CDR3: TGTGCCAGCAGTTCCTCATCGAATTACGAGCAGTACGTC.

CDR3 DNA: TGTGCCAGCAGCTTTGGACTAGCGGGCAATGAGCAGTTCTTC. This encodes CASSFGLAGNEQFF. The V gene is TRBV11-3, the J gene TRBJ2-1; TRBD2 agrees at 11 bases. Trimming at V came to 3 bases and at J to 6 bases, leaving 1 base not matched to a gene. Per germline, CDR1 SGHNT and CDR2 YENEEA. The CDR3 sequence is 14 residues long.

The J gene is TRBJ2-3, the V gene TRBV6-1; possible D gene TRBD2, 5 bases. This CDR3 region has 14 residues. CDR1 and CDR2 (germline): MNHNS, SASEGT. Trimming shortened V by 6 bases and J by 1 base, and 11 bases separated the two germline ends. In DNA form, the CDR3 reads TGTGCCAGCAGCGGAGGTTATGGCACAGATACGCAGTATTTT. This translates into CASSGGYGTDTQYF.

J is TRBJ2-7 and V is TRBV6-1; TRBD1 might be the D (6 bases). The CDR3 consists of 14 residues. The V gene lost 7 bases and the J gene lost 1 base, with 14 bases spanning the gap. Per germline, CDR1 MNHNS and CDR2 SASEGT. The CDR3 loop is CASNKLDRSYEQYF. CDR3 nucleotides: TGTGCCAGCAATAAGTTGGACAGATCCTACGAGCAGTACTTC.

The V and J genes are TRBV12-5 and TRBJ2-7; D is unresolved. CDR3 size: 16 residues. The germline V gene encodes CDR1 LGHNT and CDR2 FRNRAP. Trimming removed 3 bases from V and 2 bases from J, with 17 bases in between. The CDR3 protein is CASGFGSLEATYEQYF. The CDR3 bases are TGTGCTAGTGGTTTCGGGTCCTTAGAGGCCACCTACGAGCAGTACTTC.

The V gene is TRBV5-1, the J gene TRBJ1-3; weak D call: TRBD1 (5 bases). V was shortened by 4 bases and J by 0 bases, with 11 bases between the two germline ends. The CDR3 runs 15 residues. Germline V lookup: CDR1 SGHRS, CDR2 YFSETQ. CDR3 DNA: TGCGCCAGCAGCCCTGGGGGGGGCTCTGGAAACACCATATATTTT. Protein sequence: CASSPGGGSGNTIYF.

This rearrangement joins TRBV10-3 to TRBJ2-7; no reliable D call. With 6 bases removed from V and 3 bases from J, the gap between germline ends came to 12 bases. Germline V CDR1 and CDR2: ENHRY, SYGVKD. The CDR3 extends over 13 amino acids. CDR3 loop: CAISPQYDYEQYF. DNA for the CDR3: TGTGCCATCAGCCCTCAATATGACTACGAGCAGTACTTC.

Regarding this clone: A much larger clone lies one base from this, so it may be a read error. Distinct nucleotide sequences in the sample also encode this CDR3. This sequence joins TRBV19 and TRBJ2-1; TRBD1 is a possible D gene (5 bases). The V end was cut by 5 bases, the J end by 3 bases, with 14 bases between. CDR1 is LNHDA and CDR2 is SQIVND in the germline V gene (reference sequence). This CDR3 region has 15 residues. CDR3 sequence: CASSPRQGGYNEQFF. The DNA of the CDR3 is TGTGCCAGTAGTCCCCGGCAGGGTGGCTACAATGAGCAGTTCTTC.

The chain recombines TRBV7-2 with TRBJ1-1, with D unresolved. Germline loops: CDR1 SGHTA, CDR2 FQGNSA. This CDR3 region has 15 residues. V was cut by 6 bases and J by 5 bases, with 19 bases left in between. CDR3 DNA: TGTGCCAGCAGTAGAGACCCTCCGCCCGCGACTGAAGCTTTCTTT. It specifies CASSRDPPPATEAFF.

The V gene is TRBV5-1, the J gene TRBJ2-1; TRBD1 aligns across 7 bases. J lost 2 bases, V lost 6 bases, and 11 bases had no gene match. Germline V CDR1 and CDR2: SGHRS, YFSETQ. The CDR3 spans 16 residues. The CDR3 coding sequence is TGCGCCAGCACGTCCCTGCAGGGGGTCACCTACAATGAGCAGTTCTTC. The encoded protein is CASTSLQGVTYNEQFF. Supplemented by reference TRBV5-1 and TRBJ2-1, the full variable domain reads KAGVTQTPRYLIKTRGQQVTLSCSPISGHRSVSWYQQTPGQGLQFLFEYFSETQRNKGNFPGRFSGRQFSNSRSEMNVSTLELGDSALYLCASTSLQGVTYNEQFFGPGTRLTVL.

V gene TRBV6-5 combines with J gene TRBJ1-1; 7 bases are a match to TRBD1. Germline trimming cut 6 bases from V and 7 bases from J; bases unmatched to any gene: 14. Germline values: CDR1 MNHEY, CDR2 SVGAGI. The CDR3 consists of 15 residues. CDR3 sequence: CASRVNRGGGSEAFF. In DNA form, the CDR3 reads TGTGCCAGCAGGGTTAACAGGGGCGGAGGAAGTGAAGCTTTCTTT.